This paragraph reports one TCR beta chain. As yet, its antigen is unknown. Antigen-specific CD4+ T cells were expanded (with viral peptide pools) by the ViraFEST assay ahead of sequencing. Following a roughly eleven-day culture, CD4+ T cells were purified. Vaccine administered to participants consisted of two doses of either BNT162b2 or mRNA-1273. After two million PBMC were placed in each well, they were cultured with roughly 11 IU/ml IL-2 and roughly 10 ug/ml peptides. IL-2 medium took the place of half the medium on both days 3 and 7. This sample is part of a study of vaccination effects on CD4 cells after COVID-19. Study results and limitations: Long after vaccination, the clones induced by infection and by vaccine shrank markedly in size.

Germline V gene data show CDR1 as MNHNS and CDR2 as SASEGT. The CDR3 has 14 residues. Trimming left V 1 base short and J 4 bases short, with 10 bases between. The assay was immunoSEQ multiplex PCR, and TCRdb's table has in-frame clones only and misses some. This sample has about 59,000 clones, with roughly 78% found just once. The rearrangement joins TRBV6-1 to TRBJ2-5; D is uncertain. The material was CD4+ T cells from PBMCs cultured with HCoV-OC43 spike peptides, obtained after COVID-19 vaccination. Subset indicated: HCoV-OC43 spike overlapping peptide pool stimulation. The TCR comes from a human donor who received a COVID-19 vaccine. The CDR3 DNA is TGTGCCAGCAGTGAAGACGAGTACCGAGAGACCCAGTACTTC. It is translated as CASSEDEYRETQYF.